The TCR beta chain under discussion was sequenced for a study of molecular identifiers for immune sequencing clone quantification. For the study at large: Four of five splits of RNA from around 18,000 or 91,000 naive CD8 cells were sequenced in replicates. Study-wide results and caveats: Identical TCR molecules sharing a barcode could underestimate highly expanded clone sizes. Clones that exceeded 20 RNA copies held over 99% of effector molecules, yet under 1% in naive cells.

Methods described previously, with TCR primers listed, were used for bulk TCR libraries. TCRdb passed the PCR reads through MiXCR, listing each CDR3 protein once. This table holds about 630,000 distinct CDR3 sequences, roughly 25% found once. Ten or more counts support this clonotype. Its antigen is unknown. The CDR3 loop spans 15 amino acids. Germline values: CDR1 MNHEY, CDR2 SMNVEV (reference sequence). The V and J ends lost 3 bases and 0 bases, in that order; junction bases with no gene match: 3. The receptor comes from a human donor in good health. Some libraries in this study had Jurkat cell RNA spiked in. This chain links TRBV27 with TRBJ2-7; TRBD1 agrees at 9 bases. Sequenced material: naive CD8+ T cells from blood, with Jurkat cell RNA spiked in. Subset of the sample: FACS-sorted CD8+CD4-CCR7+CD45RA+ naive T cells. The chain's CDR3 is CASSFGQGSSYEQYF. In nucleotides, the CDR3 is TGTGCCAGCAGTTTCGGACAGGGGAGCTCCTACGAGCAGTACTTC.